The rows below give T cell receptor beta chains drawn from one sample of a study of blood T cell repertoires in COVID-19. Libraries were prepared by immunoSEQ multiplex PCR; TCRdb keeps only in-frame clonotypes and omits some of them. The sample lists about 100,000 clones, roughly 87% occurring once. The specimen sequenced was peripheral blood. The receptors were gathered from a man aged 25 to 45 in a cohort sampled during active COVID-19. Both conserved end residues are part of each CDR3. Each record gives: V gene, D gene, clone size, J gene, CDR3 protein, CDR3 DNA. The D gene is left open where the match is weak. Not all rows give a size; the values are once, few, many and, for expanded clones, a class.

>TRBV11-3|-|-|TRBJ2-2
CASSPYLSGELFF
TGTGCCAGCAGCCCGTACTTGTCCGGGGAGCTGTTTTTT
>TRBV29-1|TRBD1|-|TRBJ2-7
CSVGARTGAEQYF
TGCAGCGTTGGGGCGCGGACAGGGGCCGAGCAGTACTTC
>TRBV6-8|TRBD1|-|TRBJ2-7
CASALNRGRGEEQYF
TGTGCCAGCGCTTTGAACAGGGGGCGAGGCGAGGAGCAGTACTTC
>TRBV5-5|-|-|TRBJ2-7
CASRGAASGYYEQYF
TGTGCCAGCAGGGGGGCGGCTAGCGGATACTACGAGCAGTACTTC
>TRBV5-6|TRBD1|-|TRBJ1-5
CASSTYGTANQPQHF
TGTGCCAGCAGCACTTATGGGACAGCAAATCAGCCCCAGCATTTT
>TRBV5-5|-|-|TRBJ1-5
CASSPEGPAIFPQHF
TGTGCCAGCAGCCCCGAGGGTCCGGCTATTTTCCCCCAGCATTTT
>TRBV5-8|-|-|TRBJ2-3
CASSLGATNSDTQYF
TGTGCCAGCAGCTTGGGGGCGACAAATTCAGATACGCAGTATTTT
>TRBV4-1|-|-|TRBJ2-1
CASRPSSTLSPYNEQFF
TGCGCCAGCAGACCCTCCTCGACTCTCTCCCCCTACAATGAGCAGTTCTTC
>TRBV30|TRBD1|-|TRBJ2-1
CAWSRAGTGVLAEQFF
TGTGCCTGGAGTAGAGCCGGGACAGGGGTTTTGGCTGAGCAGTTCTTC
>TRBV7-9|TRBD1|-|TRBJ1-4
CASSLDRGNEKLFF
TGTGCCAGCAGCTTAGACAGGGGTAATGAAAAACTGTTTTTT
>TRBV5-4|TRBD1|-|TRBJ2-1
CASSWDRGNEQFF
TGTGCCAGCAGCTGGGACAGGGGAAATGAGCAGTTCTTC
>TRBV6-5|-|-|TRBJ1-3
CASTIRGSGNTIYF
TGTGCCAGCACCATCCGGGGCTCTGGAAACACCATATATTTT
>TRBV5-1|-|-|TRBJ2-1
CASSKSTGSYNEQFF
TGCGCCAGCAGCAAGTCGACGGGCTCCTACAATGAGCAGTTCTTC
>TRBV7-2|TRBD1|-|TRBJ2-7
CASSITTGYYEQYF
TGTGCCAGCAGCATAACGACAGGGTACTACGAGCAGTACTTC
>TRBV6-5|-|-|TRBJ2-7
CASSRQPGGYEQYF
TGTGCCAGCAGCAGACAGCCAGGGGGGTACGAGCAGTACTTC
>TRBV6-2/TRBV6-3|-|-|TRBJ1-2
CASSFTENYGYTF
TGTGCCAGCAGTTTTACAGAGAACTATGGCTACACCTTC
>TRBV7-9|-|-|TRBJ1-1
CASSLGFSGVKAFF
TGTGCCAGCAGCTTAGGGTTTTCGGGAGTAAAAGCTTTCTTT
>TRBV30|TRBD2|-|TRBJ2-7
CAWSVKGSGGAGEQYF
TGTGCCTGGAGTGTTAAAGGGAGCGGGGGGGCCGGCGAGCAGTACTTC
>TRBV5-1|-|-|TRBJ2-2
CASSLAGGARTGELFF
TGCGCCAGCAGCTTGGCTGGGGGGGCGCGCACCGGGGAGCTGTTTTTT
>TRBV2|-|-|TRBJ1-2
CASSEGRVNYGYTF
TGTGCCAGCAGTGAGGGGAGGGTTAACTATGGCTACACCTTC
>TRBV5-4|-|-|TRBJ2-1
CASSHRWAGDNEQFF
TGTGCCAGCAGCCATAGGTGGGCAGGGGACAATGAGCAGTTCTTC
>TRBV10-3|-|-|TRBJ1-2
CAISDGRGGGYTF
TGTGCCATCAGTGACGGACGAGGCGGGGGCTACACCTTC
>TRBV2|-|-|TRBJ1-5
CASSQQGSSQPQHF
TGTGCCAGCAGTCAACAGGGATCTAGTCAGCCCCAGCATTTT
>TRBV7-2|-|-|TRBJ1-6
CASSLVTGHNSPLHF
TGTGCCAGCAGCTTAGTGACAGGACATAATTCACCCCTCCACTTT
>TRBV2|TRBD1|-|TRBJ1-5
CASNRGQSNQPQHF
TGTGCCAGCAACAGGGGCCAGAGCAATCAGCCCCAGCATTTT
>TRBV2|-|-|TRBJ1-4
CASSRSGETNEKLFF
TGTGCCAGCAGTCGGTCGGGGGAAACTAATGAAAAACTGTTTTTT
>TRBV6-5|-|-|TRBJ1-2
CASSYLRGGVVYTF
TGTGCCAGCAGTTACTTACGGGGTGGAGTCGTTTACACCTTC
>TRBV2|-|-|TRBJ2-7
CASSEWGGAQSYEQYF
TGTGCCAGCAGTGAATGGGGCGGGGCCCAATCCTACGAGCAGTACTTC
>TRBV7-9|-|-|TRBJ1-4
CASSPGLRVNEKLFF
TGTGCCAGCAGCCCAGGGTTGCGCGTTAATGAAAAACTGTTTTTT
>TRBV25-1|TRBD2|-|TRBJ2-2
CASSSRGGLALTGELFF
TGTGCCAGCAGCTCTCGGGGGGGACTAGCATTGACCGGGGAGCTGTTTTTT
>TRBV11-3|-|-|TRBJ2-1
CASSPYMEFF
TGTGCCAGCAGCCCCTATATGGAGTTCTTC
>TRBV7-2|TRBD1|-|TRBJ1-4
CASSQTGAFNEKLFF
TGTGCCAGCAGCCAGACAGGGGCCTTTAATGAAAAACTGTTTTTT
>TRBV4-2|TRBD1|few|TRBJ2-7
CASSQDQGQYYEQYF
TGTGCCAGCAGCCAAGATCAGGGACAGTACTACGAGCAGTACTTC
>TRBV19|TRBD1|-|TRBJ1-6
CASSKQGDSPLHF
TGTGCCAGTAGCAAACAGGGGGATTCACCCCTCCACTTT
>TRBV6-5|-|once|TRBJ1-4
CASKRSSEKLFF
TGTGCCAGCAAGAGGTCGAGTGAAAAACTGTTTTTT
>TRBV6-6|-|-|TRBJ1-5
CASTRDPERDISNQPQHF
TGTGCCAGCACTCGAGACCCAGAGCGGGACATAAGCAATCAGCCCCAGCATTTT
>TRBV30|TRBD2|-|TRBJ2-1
CAWSGTRPGLAGGSSYNEQFF
TGTGCCTGGAGCGGGACCCGTCCGGGACTAGCGGGGGGGAGTTCCTACAATGAGCAGTTCTTC
>TRBV30|-|-|TRBJ2-7
CAWSVTVKFSYEQYF
TGTGCCTGGAGTGTAACAGTAAAGTTCTCCTACGAGCAGTACTTC
>TRBV28|TRBD2|-|TRBJ2-1
CASSPTGTSHEQFF
TGTGCCAGCAGCCCGACCGGGACTAGCCATGAGCAGTTCTTC
>TRBV19|TRBD2|-|TRBJ2-2
CASSIGGLAGVTGELFF
TGTGCCAGTAGTATAGGGGGACTAGCGGGGGTCACCGGGGAGCTGTTTTTT
>TRBV7-8|-|-|TRBJ2-5
CASSTRFRTTRETQYF
TGTGCCAGCAGCACCCGATTTCGGACTACCCGAGAGACCCAGTACTTC
>TRBV9|-|-|TRBJ2-2
CASSLSTTNTGELFF
TGTGCCAGCAGCCTCAGTACGACGAACACCGGGGAGCTGTTTTTT
>TRBV9|TRBD1|-|TRBJ1-2
CASSVSLGDRGPNYGYTF
TGTGCCAGCAGCGTTAGCCTGGGTGACAGGGGGCCTAACTATGGCTACACCTTC
>TRBV7-9|-|-|TRBJ2-1
CASSPTSNGEQFF
TGTGCCAGCAGCCCGACTAGTAATGGTGAGCAGTTCTTC
>TRBV28|TRBD1|-|TRBJ1-5
CASSSRPGTGMYSNQPQHF
TGTGCCAGCAGTTCCAGACCCGGGACAGGGATGTATAGCAATCAGCCCCAGCATTTT
>TRBV25-1|TRBD2|-|TRBJ2-1
CASSRGTSRGPEQFF
TGTGCCAGCAGTCGCGGGACTAGTCGAGGCCCCGAGCAGTTCTTC
>TRBV29-1|TRBD1|-|TRBJ1-1
CSVGTGPNTEAFF
TGCAGCGTTGGGACAGGGCCGAACACTGAAGCTTTCTTT
>TRBV7-9|TRBD1|-|TRBJ2-1
CASMPGTGNEQFF
TGTGCCAGCATGCCCGGGACAGGGAATGAGCAGTTCTTC
>TRBV12-5|TRBD1|-|TRBJ1-6
CASGLVGTGDSPLHF
TGTGCTAGTGGTTTGGTAGGCACAGGGGATTCACCCCTCCACTTT
>TRBV21-1|-|-|TRBJ1-2
CAFSPREGGYGYTF
TGTGCCTTTTCGCCCCGTGAGGGGGGGTATGGCTACACCTTC